This passage covers 28 T cell receptor beta chains from one sample sequenced in a study of shared clonotypes between healthy human individuals (dated by TCRdb to the early 2020s). Library preparation used the immunoSEQ multiplex PCR assay. Sourced from immuneACCESS, this table was stored by TCRdb with only in-frame sequences that have V and J called. A share of the clones is absent; for the studies checked, an unresolved V gene accounts for under half, and the remainder has no known explanation. Recorded for this sample are a few million clones; 95% of them occurred a single time. The ten biggest clones cover 0.1% to 0.15% of the sample. Material for sequencing was naive CD4+ T cells sorted from blood. The cell subset or site label on this specimen signifies: CD45RA+ positively selected. These receptors all stem from a man aged 18 to 35 in good health.

The chain uses TRBV27 and TRBJ2-7; unclear D gene. Germline V gene data show CDR1 as MNHEY and CDR2 as SMNVEV (reference sequence). The V gene lost 1 base and the J gene lost 2 bases, with 6 bases spanning the gap. The CDR3 runs 13 residues. This CDR3 reads CASSLFGAYEQYF. The CDR3 bases are TGTGCCAGCAGTTTATTTGGGGCCTACGAGCAGTACTTC.

This clone has just one count. The chain is built from TRBV5-1 and TRBJ1-5; a possible D gene is TRBD1 (5 bases). The CDR3 spans 15 residues. Germline loops: CDR1 SGHRS, CDR2 YFSETQ. Deletions cut 0 bases from V and 4 bases from J, with 11 bases between. The CDR3 here is CASSLEGLTNQPQHF. For the CDR3, the DNA is TGCGCCAGCAGCTTGGAGGGACTGACTAATCAGCCCCAGCATTTT.

This clone was found once. The V gene is TRBV9, the J gene TRBJ2-3; 9 bases are a match to TRBD2. V shed 3 bases and J 3 bases; nucleotides not matched to a gene: 2. Germline V gene sequence: CDR1 SGDLS, CDR2 YYNGEE. CDR3 length: 14 amino acids. The chain's CDR3 is CASSASGVTDTQYF. The CDR3, as DNA: TGTGCCAGCAGCGCTAGCGGGGTAACAGATACGCAGTATTTT.

The gene calls are TRBV14 and TRBJ1-2, with TRBD1 identical over 9 bases. CDR1 is SGHDN and CDR2 is FVKESK in the germline V gene. The CDR3 runs 15 residues. V gave up 3 bases and J gave up 5 bases; unmatched junction bases: 7. The CDR3 reads CASSHVGTGRYGYTF. CDR3 nucleotides: TGTGCCAGCAGCCATGTGGGGACAGGGAGGTATGGCTACACCTTC.

The V call is TRBV30, the J call TRBJ1-3; tentative D call: TRBD1 (6 bases). There are 15 residues in the CDR3. Between the trimmed V and J ends, which lost 4 bases and 1 base, there was a span of 14 bases. Germline V CDR1 and CDR2: GTSNPN, SVGIG (reference sequence). The CDR3 region has the DNA TGTGCCTGGACCCCAGGACAGCCTTCTGGAAACACCATATATTTT. Its translation: CAWTPGQPSGNTIYF.

This chain links TRBV19 with TRBJ2-6, with 10 positions matching TRBD1. This CDR3 contains 15 residues. CDR1 is LNHDA, CDR2 SQIVND, per germline (reference sequence). After removal of 2 bases from V and 6 bases from J, the junction contained 1 base not matched to a gene. The CDR3 coding sequence is TGTGCCAGTAGTATAAGACAGGGGGCGGCCAACGTCCTGACTTTC. Translating gives CASSIRQGAANVLTF.

V usage is TRBV27 and J usage is TRBJ1-2, with D possibly TRBD1 on 5 matching bases. V lost 3 bases to trimming and J lost 4 bases, with 15 bases between them. CDR1 and CDR2 (germline): MNHEY, SMNVEV (reference sequence). This CDR3 is 15 amino acids long. CDR3 sequence reads: CASSFSGGSGYGYTF. CDR3 DNA: TGTGCCAGCAGTTTCTCGGGGGGTAGTGGCTATGGCTACACCTTC.

The V and J genes are TRBV9 and TRBJ2-3; a weak D match, TRBD1 (5 bases). Germline V lookup: CDR1 SGDLS, CDR2 YYNGEE. The length of the CDR3 is 13 residues. Trimming took off 2 bases at V and 7 bases at J, with 11 bases between the two ends. For the CDR3, the DNA is TGTGCCAGCAGCGTTTCAGGGTCCTATACGCAGTATTTT. Encoded protein: CASSVSGSYTQYF.

This chain links TRBV27 with TRBJ1-1; no clear D. The V and J ends lost 0 bases and 5 bases respectively, with 10 bases between them. The CDR3 loop spans 14 amino acids. Germline CDR1 and CDR2: MNHEY and SMNVEV (reference sequence). Here the CDR3 reads CASSLSGRVTEAFF. DNA of the CDR3: TGTGCCAGCAGTTTATCAGGGAGGGTGACTGAAGCTTTCTTT.

The V and J genes are TRBV11-2 and TRBJ1-3, with no clear D. Germline CDR1 SGHAT, CDR2 FQNNGV. V lost 1 base to trimming and J lost 2 bases, with 12 bases between them. The CDR3 runs to 16 residues. As DNA, the CDR3 is TGTGCCAGCAGCTTAGGAGGCGGCAGACCTGGAAACACCATATATTTT. Translating it yields CASSLGGGRPGNTIYF.

The chain employs TRBV5-1 and TRBJ2-2; 8 nucleotides line up with TRBD1. Looked up from germline, CDR1 is SGHRS and CDR2 is YFSETQ. Trimming cost V 3 bases and J 3 bases; bases outside gene matches: 1. CDR3 length: 14 residues. CDR3 bases: TGCGCCAGCAGCTCACAGGGGGACACCGGGGAGCTGTTTTTT. Translating it yields CASSSQGDTGELFF.

This chain joins TRBV12-5 and TRBJ1-5; D unresolved. Between the trimmed V and J ends, which lost 5 bases and 1 base, there was a span of 0 bases. The length of the CDR3 is 11 residues. CDR1 is LGHNT and CDR2 is FRNRAP in the germline V gene. The CDR3 region has the DNA TGTGCTAGTGGTAGCAATCAGCCCCAGCATTTT. Amino acid sequence: CASGSNQPQHF.

CDR3 DNA sequence: TGTGCCTCTTCGGCCGAAAGAACGATCTATGGCTACACCTTC. Translated: CASSAERTIYGYTF. The chain is built from TRBV30 and TRBJ1-2; no reliable D call. V shed 7 bases and J shed 4 bases, with 19 bases lying between them. Germline loops: CDR1 GTSNPN, CDR2 SVGIG (reference sequence). The CDR3 sequence is 14 residues long.

The genes are TRBV7-8 and TRBJ1-2; 11 bases match TRBD1. The CDR3 is 16 residues long. J was trimmed by 4 bases and V by 5 bases; bases with no gene match: 9. In germline, CDR1 is SGHVS, CDR2 FQNEAQ. This CDR3 reads CASSLGTGGNVYGYTF. The CDR3 nucleotides are TGTGCCAGCAGCCTAGGGACAGGGGGAAACGTCTATGGCTACACCTTC. Using reference TRBV7-8 and TRBJ1-2 for the parts outside the CDR3, the full variable domain is GAGVSQSPRYKVAKRGQDVALRCDPISGHVSLFWYQQALGQGPEFLTYFQNEAQLDKSGLPSDRFFAERPEGSVSTLKIQRTQQEDSAVYLCASSLGTGGNVYGYTFGSGTRLTVV.

The chain couples TRBV6-1 to TRBJ2-2; the D is unclear. CDR1 is MNHNS and CDR2 is SASEGT in the germline V gene. CDR3 length equals 13 residues. Trimming took 11 bases from V and 0 from J, leaving 10 bases between them. CDR3 sequence (DNA): TGTGCCTCCCGCACAGCGAACACCGGGGAGCTGTTTTTT. It translates to CASRTANTGELFF.

The chain combines TRBV6-1 with TRBJ2-1; D call uncertain. The CDR3 consists of 14 residues. Germline V CDR1 and CDR2: MNHNS, SASEGT. Trimming cost V 2 bases and J 8 bases, with 13 bases left between them. CDR3 bases: TGTGCCAGCAGTGAAACCGGCAAACGCGATGAGCAGTTCTTC. This sequence encodes CASSETGKRDEQFF.

The chain has TRBV10-3 and TRBJ2-3; possibly TRBD1 for D (6 bases). CDR3 length equals 14 residues. Trimming stripped 3 bases from V and 6 bases from J, with 13 bases between. CDR1 and CDR2 (germline): ENHRY, SYGVKD. The CDR3 nucleotides read TGTGCCATCAGTGATTCTGGGGGCGGGGATACGCAGTATTTT. This sequence encodes CAISDSGGGDTQYF.

Of note for this clone: Different DNA sequences within this sample yield the same CDR3. In nucleotides, the CDR3 is TGTGCCAGCAGCTTAGCAGGGGGCAATCAGCCCCAGCATTTT. It encodes CASSLAGGNQPQHF. The chain has TRBV7-8 and TRBJ1-5; possible D gene TRBD1, 5 bases. The CDR3 is 14 residues long. The germline V gene has CDR1 SGHVS and CDR2 FQNEAQ. Trimming took 0 bases from V and 2 from J, leaving 5 bases between them.

The chain carries TRBV28 and TRBJ1-2; D may be TRBD1 (5 bases). V dropped 3 bases and J dropped 8 bases, with 13 bases sitting between them. CDR1 and CDR2 (germline): MDHEN, SYDVKM. The CDR3 consists of 13 residues. The CDR3 is CASSLATVGGYTF. The CDR3 DNA is TGTGCCAGCAGTTTGGCGACAGTGGGCGGCTACACCTTC.

This chain connects TRBV5-1 to TRBJ2-5, with D maybe TRBD1 (6 bases). The CDR3 has 15 residues. Germline assignment: CDR1 SGHRS and CDR2 YFSETQ. Between the trimmed V and J ends, which lost 4 bases and 5 bases, there was a span of 18 bases. Written as DNA, the CDR3 is TGCGCCAGCAGCCTGACAGGCGACTCGTGGGAGACCCAGTACTTC. This encodes CASSLTGDSWETQYF.

The gene calls are TRBV5-1 and TRBJ1-1; TRBD1 matches at 7 bases. There are 15 residues in the CDR3. The germline CDR1 and CDR2 sequences are SGHRS and YFSETQ. V lost 0 bases, J lost 4 bases, and 6 bases stayed unmatched. The CDR3 nucleotides are TGCGCCAGCAGCTTGGCCGCGCAGGGGGGCACTGAAGCTTTCTTT. Translated: CASSLAAQGGTEAFF.

V is TRBV7-2 and J is TRBJ1-3; the D is unclear. The CDR3 totals 17 residues. V shed 5 bases and J shed 0 bases, with 17 bases lying between them. Germline CDR1 is SGHTA and CDR2 is FQGNSA. CDR3 in DNA: TGTGCCAGCAGCAACATGGACGGGTACCTCTCTGGAAACACCATATATTTT. As protein: CASSNMDGYLSGNTIYF.

J is TRBJ2-3 and V is TRBV18; D ambiguous. The CDR3 runs 14 residues. The V end lost 2 bases, the J end lost 4 bases, and 10 bases lay between the germline ends. Germline V CDR1 and CDR2: KGHSH, LQKENI. The CDR3 region is CASSPTAGSDTQYF. CDR3 sequence (DNA): TGTGCCAGCTCACCAACGGCAGGTTCAGATACGCAGTATTTT.

The CDR3 is CASSIGLYYYTGELFF. The CDR3 nucleotides read TGTGCCAGCAGCATAGGACTATATTATTACACCGGGGAGCTGTTTTTT. This chain links TRBV5-6 with TRBJ2-2; the D gene is possibly TRBD2 (6 bases). Trimming pared 4 bases from V and 3 bases from J, leaving 16 bases between. The length of the CDR3 is 16 residues. Germline assignment: CDR1 SGHDT and CDR2 YYEEEE.

The chain is built from TRBV19 and TRBJ1-2, with D possibly being TRBD1 (5 bases). The CDR3 is 15 residues long. Between the trimmed V and J ends, which lost 4 bases and 0 bases, there was a span of 12 bases. The germline CDR1 and CDR2 sequences are LNHDA and SQIVND (reference sequence). In DNA, the CDR3 is TGTGCCAGTAGTAAGGGGACGGTGGCTAACTATGGCTACACCTTC. This encodes CASSKGTVANYGYTF.

This chain links TRBV6-5 with TRBJ2-3; D perhaps matches TRBD1 (6 bases). Trimming took 10 bases from V and 6 from J, leaving 14 bases between them. Per the germline V gene, CDR1 is MNHEY and CDR2 is SVGAGI. This CDR3 is built from 12 residues. This CDR3 is CATNPDSDTQYF. In DNA form, the CDR3 reads TGTGCCACCAATCCGGACAGCGATACGCAGTATTTT.

The chain has TRBV30 and TRBJ2-7, with D unclear. This CDR3 has 14 amino acids. Germline V gene sequence: CDR1 GTSNPN, CDR2 SVGIG (reference sequence). Trimming cost V 0 bases and J 2 bases, with 11 bases left between them. CDR3 residues: CAWSVEAVPYEQYF. CDR3 nucleotides: TGTGCCTGGAGTGTAGAGGCTGTTCCCTACGAGCAGTACTTC.

Worth noting for this clone: The same CDR3 can be traced to other DNA sequences in this sample. Here the CDR3 DNA reads TGTGCCAGCAGCTTAGCGGGGTCAGGAAACACCATATATTTT. Translation gives CASSLAGSGNTIYF. This chain joins TRBV7-2 and TRBJ1-3, with D unclear. CDR1 SGHTA and CDR2 FQGNSA come from the germline V gene. The V end was cut by 0 bases, the J end by 4 bases, with 7 bases between. This CDR3 has 14 residues.